Each of the 17 T cell receptor beta chains below was sequenced from the same sample in a study of regulatory T cells in long-lasting Graves disease (dated by TCRdb to about 2021). The intended sense of this specimen's time point label: newly diagnosed GD, antithyroid drugs for less than 3 months. For both TCR sequencing and RNA sequencing, RNA was extracted from PBMCs using TRIzol. To prepare the library, multiplex PCR was applied. Sequenced using an Illumina HiSeq 4000. To build TCR beta libraries, CDR3 regions were amplified by Arm-PCR using iRepertoire HTBI primers. TCRdb reprocessed the public reads (quality trimming at Q25 with fastp, clone calling with MiXCR) and kept in-frame beta chains. For every CDR3 protein sequence, its rows merge into one entry that carries the most common genes and DNA. The table for this sample lists approximately 400,000 distinct CDR3 sequences; 15% of them were counted only once. In total, the top ten clones hold 16% of the sample.

This same sample was also taken into another study, of T cells in Graves' hyperthyroidism and ophthalmopathy.

The sample was peripheral blood mononuclear cells (PBMCs), taken at new diagnosis, from a patient treated with antithyroid drugs. These receptors all come from a woman aged 25-40 years with Graves disease. Donor details come from another sample of the same person, matched by shared clones.

V gene TRBV6-2 or TRBV6-3 combines with J gene TRBJ2-7; 8 bases are a match to TRBD2. Germline-derived CDR1 and CDR2 are MNHEY and SVGEGT. The CDR3 is 13 amino acids. The J segment lost 4 bases and the V segment lost 6 bases, leaving 5 bases of the junction unmatched. CDR3 nucleotide sequence: TGTGCCAGCAGAGCGGCTAGCGGGTACGAGCAGTACTTC. Translating it yields CASRAASGYEQYF.

As to this clonotype: A much larger clone differs from this one at a single base, so this may be a read error. The rearrangement uses TRBV3-1 and TRBJ2-7; weak D call: TRBD2 (6 bases). The CDR3 totals 11 residues. Germline V gives CDR1 LGHDT, CDR2 YNNKEL (reference sequence). Trimming left V 5 bases short and J 7 bases short, with 9 bases between. The CDR3 coding sequence is TGTGCCAGCAGCGGGGGGAATGAGCAGTACTTC. This encodes CASSGGNEQYF.

The chain is built from TRBV9 and TRBJ1-3; 10 nucleotides agree with TRBD1. Germline V gene data show CDR1 as SGDLS and CDR2 as YYNGEE. Trimming removed 1 base from V and 1 base from J; junction bases left unmatched: 8. The CDR3 runs to 18 residues. This CDR3 reads CASSVSGTGVLSGNTIYF. The CDR3 region has the DNA TGTGCCAGCAGCGTATCCGGGACAGGGGTTTTATCTGGAAACACCATATATTTT. Variable domain in full (rest from reference TRBV9 and TRBJ1-3): DSGVTQTPKHLITATGQRVTLRCSPRSGDLSVYWYQQSLDQGLQFLIQYYNGEERAKGNILERFSAQQFPDLHSELNLSSLELGDSALYFCASSVSGTGVLSGNTIYFGEGSWLTVV.

This clonotype was recorded at least ten times. The gene calls are TRBV7-9 and TRBJ1-5; 12 bases line up with TRBD1. V gave up 6 bases and J gave up 6 bases; unmatched junction bases: 6. This CDR3 spans 15 amino acids. Looked up from germline, CDR1 is SEHNR and CDR2 is FQNEAQ (reference sequence). CDR3 DNA: TGTGCCAGCAGTCCCGGGACAGGGGGCATTCAGCCCCAGCATTTT. Translation gives CASSPGTGGIQPQHF.

This clonotype was seen only a few times. The CDR3 is CASTPGGVLASGANVLTF. DNA of the CDR3: TGTGCCAGCACCCCGGGAGGGGTCCTCGCTTCTGGGGCCAACGTCCTGACTTTC. The chain carries TRBV11-1 and TRBJ2-6; 8 bases are shared with TRBD2. The CDR3 length is 18 residues. The germline V gene has CDR1 SGHAT and CDR2 FQDESV (reference sequence). With V trimmed by 7 bases and J by 1 base, 12 bases remained unmatched. Full variable domain (missing parts from reference TRBV11-1 and TRBJ2-6): EAEVAQSPRYKITEKSQAVAFWCDPISGHATLYWYRQILGQGPELLVQFQDESVVDDSQLPKDRFSAERLKGVDSTLKIQPAELGDSAMYLCASTPGGVLASGANVLTFGAGSRLTVL.

In its sample, this clonotype was seen a few times. The chain couples TRBV28 to TRBJ1-1; perhaps TRBD1 as D (5 bases). Germline assignment: CDR1 MDHEN and CDR2 SYDVKM. Trimming removed 3 bases at V and 5 bases at J, with 7 bases between. The CDR3 loop spans 12 amino acids. The CDR3 DNA is TGTGCCAGCAGTTTGGGGGAGACTGAAGCTTTCTTT. This sequence encodes CASSLGETEAFF.

This chain uses TRBV30 with TRBJ2-2; 7 bases agree with TRBD1. The trim removed 3 bases at V and 6 bases at J, leaving 10 bases unmatched. Germline V gene data show CDR1 as GTSNPN and CDR2 as SVGIG (reference sequence). The CDR3 totals 15 residues. The chain's CDR3 is CAWSPWGQSAGELFF. CDR3 DNA: TGTGCCTGGAGCCCCTGGGGACAGTCGGCCGGGGAGCTGTTTTTT.

The chain uses TRBV6-5 and TRBJ1-5; possibly TRBD1 for D (6 bases). CDR1 is MNHEY and CDR2 is SVGAGI in the germline V gene. The V gene lost 2 bases and the J gene lost 5 bases, with 13 bases spanning the gap. There are 15 residues in the CDR3. The CDR3: CASSYRTGSDQPQHF. CDR3 DNA sequence: TGTGCCAGCAGTTACCGCACAGGGAGCGATCAGCCCCAGCATTTT.

This clonotype has just a few counts. The rearrangement uses TRBV2 and TRBJ1-2; D remains ambiguous. Trimming took 2 bases from V and 7 from J, leaving 11 bases between them. Germline V CDR1 and CDR2: SNHLY, FYNNEI. The CDR3 totals 13 residues. DNA of the CDR3: TGTGCCAGCAGTGAATTTGGGAGGGCTGGCTACACCTTC. It yields the protein CASSEFGRAGYTF.

Concerning this clonotype: One end of the junction varies from germline; a read error may be responsible. The rearrangement uses TRBV5-4 and TRBJ2-7, with TRBD2 matching over 9 bases. Germline-derived CDR1 and CDR2 are SGHNT and YYREEE (reference sequence). There are 16 residues in the CDR3. The CDR3 loop is CASSLLGAGGPFEQHF. Here the CDR3 DNA reads TGTGCCAGCAGCCTCCTCGGAGCGGGGGGACCTTTCGAGCAGCACTTC.

The chain employs TRBV20-1 and TRBJ1-1; D is unresolved. This CDR3 contains 11 residues. Germline V lookup: CDR1 DFQATT, CDR2 SNEGSKA (reference sequence). V lost 6 bases and J 2 bases, leaving 7 bases between the germline ends. Written as DNA, the CDR3 is TGCAGTGCAGACCCCAACACTGAAGCTTTCTTT. It specifies CSADPNTEAFF.

V usage is TRBV19 and J usage is TRBJ2-3, with a possible D match to TRBD1 (6 bases). The ends were cut back, 5 bases at V and 0 bases at J, with 18 bases in the middle. The CDR3 loop spans 17 amino acids. Germline V lookup: CDR1 LNHDA, CDR2 SQIVND (reference sequence). The DNA of the CDR3 is TGTGCCAGTAGTTCTCCTCGGACAGCCCCTAGCACAGATACGCAGTATTTT. Residues: CASSSPRTAPSTDTQYF.

This clonotype was counted only a few times. V gene TRBV19 combines with J gene TRBJ2-7; tentative D call: TRBD1 (5 bases). Germline values: CDR1 LNHDA, CDR2 SQIVND (reference sequence). The length of the CDR3 is 13 residues. The ends were cut back, 7 bases at V and 4 bases at J, with 14 bases in the middle. CDR3 loop: CASNHARGYEQYF. The CDR3 DNA sequence: TGTGCCAGTAATCACGCAAGGGGTTACGAGCAGTACTTC.

This clonotype was observed many times. The chain couples TRBV12-3 or TRBV12-4 to TRBJ2-7; D is ambiguous. The CDR3 has 11 amino acids. Deletions cut 1 base from V and 10 bases from J, with 8 bases between. The CDR3 protein is CASSLGELQYF. CDR3 sequence (DNA): TGTGCCAGCAGTTTAGGGGAACTTCAGTACTTC.

This clonotype was recorded many times. The chain has TRBV12-3 or TRBV12-4 and TRBJ2-1, with TRBD2 matching over 7 bases. V shed 3 bases and J 3 bases; nucleotides not matched to a gene: 8. This CDR3 comprises 16 residues. In nucleotides, the CDR3 is TGTGCCAGCAGTTTGATGTCTAGCGGTCGCTACAATGAGCAGTTCTTC. Translating gives CASSLMSSGRYNEQFF.

This clonotype was seen a few times. This chain connects TRBV12-3 or TRBV12-4 to TRBJ2-7; a weak D match, TRBD1 (6 bases). The CDR3 runs 16 residues. Trimming removed 0 bases at V and 5 bases at J, with 17 bases between. Here the CDR3 reads CASSLALNHRANEQYF. The CDR3 DNA reads as TGTGCCAGCAGTTTAGCGCTCAATCACAGGGCGAACGAGCAGTACTTC.

This clonotype was counted at least ten times. V and J are TRBV27 and TRBJ2-1; possible D gene TRBD2, 5 bases. With 1 base removed from V and 0 bases from J, the gap between germline ends came to 10 bases. The CDR3 consists of 16 residues. The V gene's germline CDR1 is MNHEY and CDR2 SMNVEV (reference sequence). In DNA, the CDR3 is TGTGCCAGCAGTTTATGGGCGGGTAGCTCCTACAATGAGCAGTTCTTC. Translation gives CASSLWAGSSYNEQFF.